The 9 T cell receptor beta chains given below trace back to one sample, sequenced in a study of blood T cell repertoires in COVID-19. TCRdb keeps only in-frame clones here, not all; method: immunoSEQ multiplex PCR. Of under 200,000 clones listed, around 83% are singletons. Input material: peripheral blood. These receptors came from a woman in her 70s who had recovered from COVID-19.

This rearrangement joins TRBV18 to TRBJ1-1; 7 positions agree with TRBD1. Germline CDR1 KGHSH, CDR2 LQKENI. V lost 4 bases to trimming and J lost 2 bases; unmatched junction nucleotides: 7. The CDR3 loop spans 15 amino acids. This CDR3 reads CASSRTGTVNTEAFF. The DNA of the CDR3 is TGTGCCAGCTCACGGACCGGGACAGTTAACACTGAAGCTTTCTTT.

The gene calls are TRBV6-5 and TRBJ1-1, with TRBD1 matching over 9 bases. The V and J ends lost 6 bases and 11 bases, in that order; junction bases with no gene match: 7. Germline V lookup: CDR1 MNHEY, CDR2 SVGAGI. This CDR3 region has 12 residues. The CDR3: CASSRRQGGAFF. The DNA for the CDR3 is TGTGCCAGCAGCCGCCGACAGGGGGGGGCTTTCTTT.

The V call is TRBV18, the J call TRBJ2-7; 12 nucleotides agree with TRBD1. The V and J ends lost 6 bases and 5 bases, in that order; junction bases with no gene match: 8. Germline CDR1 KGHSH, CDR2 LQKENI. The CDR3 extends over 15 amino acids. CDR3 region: CASSHTGTGGHEQYF. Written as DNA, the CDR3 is TGTGCCAGCTCCCACACCGGGACAGGGGGCCACGAGCAGTACTTC.

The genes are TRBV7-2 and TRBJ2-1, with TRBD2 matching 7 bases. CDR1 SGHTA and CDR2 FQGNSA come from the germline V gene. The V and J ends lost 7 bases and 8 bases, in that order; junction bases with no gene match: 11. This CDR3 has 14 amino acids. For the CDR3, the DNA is TGTGCCAGCACCCCCCGGCGGGGGTTCGATGAGCAGTTCTTC. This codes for CASTPRRGFDEQFF.

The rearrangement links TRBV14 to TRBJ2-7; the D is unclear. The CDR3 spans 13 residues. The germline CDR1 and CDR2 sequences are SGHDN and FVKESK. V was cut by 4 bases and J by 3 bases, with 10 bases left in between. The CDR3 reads CASSPGGHYEQYF. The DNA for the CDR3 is TGTGCCAGCAGCCCCGGTGGGCACTACGAGCAGTACTTC. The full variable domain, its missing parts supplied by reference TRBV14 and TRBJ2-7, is EAGVTQFPSHSVIEKGQTVTLRCDPISGHDNLYWYRRVMGKEIKFLLHFVKESKQDESGMPNNRFLAERTGGTYSTLKVQPAELEDSGVYFCASSPGGHYEQYFGPGTRLTVT.

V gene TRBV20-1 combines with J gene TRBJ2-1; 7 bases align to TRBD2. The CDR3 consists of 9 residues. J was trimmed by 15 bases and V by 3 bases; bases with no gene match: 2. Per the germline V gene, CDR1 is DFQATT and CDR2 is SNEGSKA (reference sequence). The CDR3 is CSARGGRFF. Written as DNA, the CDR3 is TGCAGTGCTAGGGGCGGGAGGTTCTTC.

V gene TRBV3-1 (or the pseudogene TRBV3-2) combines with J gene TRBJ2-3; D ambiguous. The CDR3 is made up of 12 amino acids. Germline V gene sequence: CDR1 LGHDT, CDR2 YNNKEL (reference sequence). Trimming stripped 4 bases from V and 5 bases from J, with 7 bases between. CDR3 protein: CASSPRGDTQYF. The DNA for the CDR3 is TGTGCCAGCAGCCCCCGAGGAGATACGCAGTATTTT.

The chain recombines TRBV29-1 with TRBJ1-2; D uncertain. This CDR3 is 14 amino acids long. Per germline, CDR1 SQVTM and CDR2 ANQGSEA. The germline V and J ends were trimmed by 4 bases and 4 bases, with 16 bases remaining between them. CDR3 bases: TGCAGCGTTGCCCCCGGTACTAACCCCTATGGCTACACCTTC. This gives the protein CSVAPGTNPYGYTF.

The CDR3 DNA follows: TGTGCCAGCTTCAGGGGGGTGACTAACTATGGCTACACCTTC. Encoded protein: CASFRGVTNYGYTF. The chain employs TRBV6-5 and TRBJ1-2; 7 bases fit TRBD1. Germline trimming cut 8 bases from V and 0 bases from J; bases unmatched to any gene: 6. CDR1 and CDR2 from the germline V gene are MNHEY and SVGAGI. CDR3 length equals 14 residues.